The T cell receptor beta chain described here comes from a study of spatial heterogeneity in lung cancer. As for the study in general: As counted in raw reads, each unique TCR and UMI combination appeared more than ten times on average.

This clonotype was counted a few times. Since the library was made to target alpha chains, this beta chain is a stray read and its abundance is not meaningful. Each TCR cDNA molecule carried a unique molecular identifier. TCRdb recomputed calls from the 5' RACE reads with MiXCR, one row per CDR3 protein. In the table there are some 720 distinct CDR3 sequences, over 20% of which are singletons. Time point in this sample: sample taken at primary tumor resection. Samples were donated by 72 untreated early-stage non-small cell lung cancer patients. Researchers sequenced whole RNA taken from tumor, nontumor lung or frozen PBMC without sorting. Germline V gives CDR1 SGHTA, CDR2 FQGNSA. The CDR3 is 13 residues long. The V and J ends lost 1 base and 4 bases respectively, with 7 bases between them.

V and J are TRBV7-2 and TRBJ2-5; no clear D gene. This sample comprised normal lung tissue next to the tumor, obtained at surgery. The TCR was taken from a male donor with early-stage non-small cell lung cancer. CDR3 protein: CASSLVIGETQYF. The CDR3 region has the DNA TGTGCCAGCAGCTTAGTTATCGGAGAGACCCAGTACTTC.